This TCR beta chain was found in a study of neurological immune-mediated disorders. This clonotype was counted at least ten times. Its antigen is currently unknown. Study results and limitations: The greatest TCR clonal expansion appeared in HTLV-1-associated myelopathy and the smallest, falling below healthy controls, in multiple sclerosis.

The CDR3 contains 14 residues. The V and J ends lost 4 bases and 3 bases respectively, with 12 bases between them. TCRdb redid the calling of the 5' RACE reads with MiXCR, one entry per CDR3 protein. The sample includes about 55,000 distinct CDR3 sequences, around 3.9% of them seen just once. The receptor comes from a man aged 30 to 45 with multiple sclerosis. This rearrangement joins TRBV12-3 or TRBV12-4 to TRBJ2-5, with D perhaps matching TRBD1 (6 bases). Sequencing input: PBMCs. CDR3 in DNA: TGTGCCAGCAGTTCGCCGGGACAAAAAGAGACCCAGTACTTC. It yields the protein CASSSPGQKETQYF.